Each of the 7 T cell receptor beta chains below was sequenced from the same sample in a study of T-cell reconstitution after alpha-beta-depleted transplantation in children. The library targeted TCRbeta and was prepared with unique molecular identifiers. TCRdb re-called the PCR reads with MiXCR, one entry per CDR3 protein. The data show some 350,000 distinct CDR3 sequences, 9% to 12% seen once. Sequencing was performed on PBMCs from the stem cell graft donor, taken from the stem cell graft. These TCRs come from a human donor who donated a stem cell graft to a child with acute lymphoblastic leukemia.

The table lists this clonotype with a few counts. This sequence joins TRBV6-1 and TRBJ2-1; 7 positions match TRBD2. Looked up from germline, CDR1 is MNHNS and CDR2 is SASEGT. The length of the CDR3 is 15 residues. The trim removed 10 bases at V and 1 base at J, leaving 10 bases unmatched. The CDR3 here is CAIREAGYSYNEQFF. DNA for the CDR3: TGTGCCATCCGGGAGGCGGGATATTCCTACAATGAGCAGTTCTTC.

This clonotype was seen a handful of times. The chain combines TRBV15 with TRBJ2-1, with D possibly being TRBD2 (6 bases). The V end lost 6 bases, the J end lost 9 bases, and 21 bases lay between the germline ends. Germline assignment: CDR1 LNHNV and CDR2 YYDKDF (reference sequence). The CDR3 consists of 15 residues. CDR3 sequence (DNA): TGTGCCACCAGGTTGGTCGGGAGCCTGAAGGGTGAGCAGTTCTTC. The encoded protein is CATRLVGSLKGEQFF.

The chain combines TRBV12-3 or TRBV12-4 with TRBJ1-5, with no clear D. V lost 7 bases to trimming and J lost 7 bases, with 26 bases between them. This CDR3 is 17 amino acids long. The CDR3 is CASTYHLTASEGQPQHF. The CDR3 DNA reads as TGTGCCAGCACCTACCACCTGACGGCCAGTGAGGGACAGCCCCAGCATTTT.

V is TRBV28 and J is TRBJ2-1, with D possibly called TRBD1 or TRBD2 (5 bases each). The V end lost 10 bases, the J end lost 4 bases, and 17 bases lay between the germline ends. CDR3 length: 14 residues. Germline CDR1 reads MDHEN; CDR2 reads SYDVKM. This CDR3 is CATRRPGPYNEQFF. Written as DNA, the CDR3 is TGTGCCACTCGCCGTCCGGGGCCTTACAATGAGCAGTTCTTC.

In its sample, this clonotype was seen a few times. The chain recombines TRBV20-1 with TRBJ2-1; the match to TRBD2 covers 13 bases. V dropped 0 bases and J dropped 6; count of bases not matched to a gene: 8. Looked up from germline, CDR1 is DFQATT and CDR2 is SNEGSKA (reference sequence). The CDR3 totals 17 residues. CDR3 coding DNA: TGCAGTGCTAGAGAGATCAAACTAGCGGGAGGGCCCAATGAGCAGTTCTTC. Translated: CSAREIKLAGGPNEQFF.

This clonotype was detected many times. The V gene is TRBV10-2, the J gene TRBJ2-1; 9 nucleotides agree with TRBD1. Germline V gene data show CDR1 as WSHSY and CDR2 as SAAADI. This CDR3 is built from 16 residues. J was trimmed by 8 bases and V by 2 bases; bases with no gene match: 10. The DNA of the CDR3 is TGCGCCAGCAGTGAGGATGTAGAGACAGGGGGTGATGAGCAGTTCTTC. As protein: CASSEDVETGGDEQFF.

J is TRBJ2-1 and V is TRBV4-3, with 13 positions matching TRBD2. Germline V gives CDR1 LGHNA, CDR2 YSLEER. The J segment lost 4 bases and the V segment lost 3 bases, leaving 3 bases of the junction unmatched. The CDR3 covers 16 residues. This chain's CDR3 is CASSQMGLAGYNEQFF. In DNA form, the CDR3 reads TGCGCCAGCAGCCAGATGGGACTAGCGGGATACAATGAGCAGTTCTTC.